The sequence of this T cell receptor beta chain was determined in a study of blood T cell repertoires in COVID-19. Across roughly 25 US areas, participants ranged in age from roughly 18 to 89 years. Cohort 3 donors counted as recovered after two negative PCRs, clearance, or resolved symptoms. The protocol was immunoSEQ multiplex PCR, while the TCRdb copy is restricted to in-frame clones and leaves out a portion. The sample has around 370,000 clones; 88% are singletons. This clone has just one count. The CDR3 covers 15 residues. Germline V gene data show CDR1 as LGHDT and CDR2 as YNNKEL (reference sequence). V was clipped by 1 base and J by 3 bases, with 9 bases between them.

The gene calls are TRBV3-1 (or the pseudogene TRBV3-2) and TRBJ2-2; D ambiguous. The sequenced material came from PBMCs or T cells enriched from blood (not recorded which). The sequence was obtained from a woman between 18 and 30 years old who had recovered from COVID-19. CDR3 DNA sequence: TGTGCCAGCAGCCAAGTTCAGGCGTACACCGGGGAGCTGTTTTTT. This gives the protein CASSQVQAYTGELFF.